This TCR beta chain derives from a study of T-cell reconstitution after alpha-beta-depleted transplantation in children (dated by TCRdb to about 2016). Notes on the research overall: T-cell immune reconstitution after TCRalphabeta/CD19-depleted allogeneic hematopoietic cell transplantation in children was quantitatively tracked in the study by means of TCR repertoire profiling.

The CDR3 runs 17 amino acids, cysteine and phenylalanine included. This entry keeps only the CDR3 DNA: 51 bases, framed from base 1. For this chain, trimming is 3 bases at the V end and 1 base at the J end, and the number of junction bases without a gene match is 2. The protocol used for the library was PCR. The reads were generated on an Illumina HiSeq 2500. To normalize quantification of the TCRbeta repertoire, the TCR libraries were built with molecular barcoding that relied on unique molecular identifiers. TCRdb passed the public sequencing reads through fastp at Q25 and MiXCR, retaining productive beta sequences. Rows with one shared CDR3 protein collapse into an entry with the most common genes and DNA. Across this sample there are 170,000 or so distinct CDR3 sequences, with about 6.8% seen only once. 3% to 3.5% of the sample rests with the top ten. Many counts were recorded for this clonotype. Its antigen is currently not known. Within one base of it there is no much larger clone, and no base qualities were kept.

The clonotype comes from a human donor who donated a stem cell graft to a child with Wiskott-Aldrich syndrome. The chain links TRBV12-3 or TRBV12-4 with TRBJ2-6; 11 bases in between match TRBD1. This sample comprised PBMCs from the stem cell graft donor, obtained from the stem cell graft. In nucleotides, the sequence is TGTGCCAGCAGTTTCGGGGACAGGGGGTCTGGGGCCAACGTCCTGACTTTC. This translates into CASSFGDRGSGANVLTF.